A single T cell receptor beta chain is shown here with its context. The data derive from a study of blood T cell repertoires in COVID-19. Study as a whole: The United States, Italy and Spain provided the acute and convalescent COVID-19 samples. The analysed material was cDNA or gDNA that came from T cells, B-cell-depleted T cells, or PBMCs.

The method was immunoSEQ multiplex PCR; TCRdb's version includes in-frame clones alone and lacks a portion of them. This repertoire shows about 130,000 clones, 78% found once; its top ten account for more than 5%. Recruits, aged about 18 to 100 years, lived in 24 US areas. Among Cohort 3 donors, those recovered had two negative PCRs, clearance, or symptom resolution. The sample comprised PBMCs or T cells enriched from blood (not recorded which). The sequence derives from a woman aged 50 to 65 who had recovered from COVID-19.

The CDR3 here is CASSLPWAMNTEAFF. CDR3 coding DNA: TGTGCCAGCAGTCTACCTTGGGCCATGAACACTGAAGCTTTCTTT. This chain connects TRBV28 to TRBJ1-1; D is undetermined. The CDR3 runs to 15 residues. Germline V gene lookup returns CDR1 MDHEN and CDR2 SYDVKM. Trimming shortened V by 5 bases and J by 0 bases, and 13 bases separated the two germline ends.